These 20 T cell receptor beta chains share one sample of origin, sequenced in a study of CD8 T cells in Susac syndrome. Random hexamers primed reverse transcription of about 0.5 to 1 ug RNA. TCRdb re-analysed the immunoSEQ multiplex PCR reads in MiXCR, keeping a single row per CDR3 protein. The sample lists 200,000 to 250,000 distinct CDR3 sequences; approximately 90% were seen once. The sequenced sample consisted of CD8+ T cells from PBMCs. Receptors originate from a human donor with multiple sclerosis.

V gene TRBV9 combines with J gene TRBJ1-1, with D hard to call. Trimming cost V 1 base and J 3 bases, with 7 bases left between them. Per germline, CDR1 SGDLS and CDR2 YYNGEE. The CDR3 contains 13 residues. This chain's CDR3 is CASSVLGDTEAFF. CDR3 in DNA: TGTGCCAGCAGCGTATTGGGAGACACTGAAGCTTTCTTT.

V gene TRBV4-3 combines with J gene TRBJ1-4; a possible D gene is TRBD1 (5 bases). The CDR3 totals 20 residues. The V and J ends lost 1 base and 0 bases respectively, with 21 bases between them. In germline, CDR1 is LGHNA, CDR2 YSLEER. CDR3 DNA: TGCGCCAGCAGCCAAGCATCAGGGTATAGGCCGCCTGCAACTAATGAAAAACTGTTTTTT. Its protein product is CASSQASGYRPPATNEKLFF.

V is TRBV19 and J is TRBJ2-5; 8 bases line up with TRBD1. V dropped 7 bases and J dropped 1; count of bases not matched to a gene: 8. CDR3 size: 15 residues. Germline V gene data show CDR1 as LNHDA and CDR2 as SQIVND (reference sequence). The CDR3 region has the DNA TGTGCCAGTAAGCAAGACAGGGGACTCCAAGAGACCCAGTACTTC. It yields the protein CASKQDRGLQETQYF.

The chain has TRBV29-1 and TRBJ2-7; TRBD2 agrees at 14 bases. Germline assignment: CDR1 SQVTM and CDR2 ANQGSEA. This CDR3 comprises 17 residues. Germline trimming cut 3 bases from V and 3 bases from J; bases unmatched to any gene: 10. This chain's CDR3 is CSVDGGLAGALYYEQYF. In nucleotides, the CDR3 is TGCAGCGTTGACGGGGGACTAGCGGGGGCCCTCTACTACGAGCAGTACTTC.

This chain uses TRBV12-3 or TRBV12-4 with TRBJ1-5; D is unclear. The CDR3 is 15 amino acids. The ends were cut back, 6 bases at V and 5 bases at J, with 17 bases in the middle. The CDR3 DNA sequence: TGTGCCAGCAGCAAGGGTCCACACGCGGATCAGCCCCAGCATTTT. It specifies CASSKGPHADQPQHF.

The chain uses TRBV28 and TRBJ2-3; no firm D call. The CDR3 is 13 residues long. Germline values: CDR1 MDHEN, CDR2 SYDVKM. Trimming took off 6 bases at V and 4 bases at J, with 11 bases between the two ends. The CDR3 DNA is TGTGCCAGCAGCCTACTGAACTCAGATACGCAGTATTTT. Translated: CASSLLNSDTQYF.

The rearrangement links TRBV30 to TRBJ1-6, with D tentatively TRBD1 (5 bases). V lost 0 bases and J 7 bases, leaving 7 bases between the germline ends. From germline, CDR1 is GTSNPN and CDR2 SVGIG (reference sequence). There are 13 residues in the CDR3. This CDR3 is CAWSVEGNSPLHF. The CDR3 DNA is TGTGCCTGGAGTGTCGAGGGGAATTCACCCCTCCACTTT. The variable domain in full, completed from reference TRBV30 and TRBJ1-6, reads SQTIHQWPATLVQPVGSPLSLECTVEGTSNPNLYWYRQAAGRGLQLLFYSVGIGQISSEVPQNLSASRPQDRQFILSSKKLLLSDSGFYLCAWSVEGNSPLHFGNGTRLTVT.

For the CDR3, the DNA is TGTGCCAGCAGCCGTGACAGGAATTCACCCCTCCACTTT. It translates to CASSRDRNSPLHF. The chain links TRBV11-2 to TRBJ1-6; maybe TRBD1 (6 bases). The CDR3 is 13 amino acids. Trimming removed 5 bases from V and 7 bases from J, with 9 bases in between. Per the germline V gene, CDR1 is SGHAT and CDR2 is FQNNGV.

In DNA form, the CDR3 reads TGTGCCAGCAGCACACCCATAGCGGGAGGGCCTGCGAACACCGGGGAGCTGTTTTTT. Translation gives CASSTPIAGGPANTGELFF. The V and J genes are TRBV7-9 and TRBJ2-2, with TRBD2 matching 11 bases. CDR1 SEHNR and CDR2 FQNEAQ come from the germline V gene (reference sequence). The CDR3 consists of 19 residues. After removal of 5 bases from V and 0 bases from J, the junction contained 11 bases not matched to a gene. The full variable domain, with the rest looked up from reference TRBV7-9 and TRBJ2-2, is DTGVSQNPRHKITKRGQNVTFRCDPISEHNRLYWYRQTLGQGPEFLTYFQNEAQLEKSRLLSDRFSAERPKGSFSTLEIQRTEQGDSAMYLCASSTPIAGGPANTGELFFGEGSRLTVL.

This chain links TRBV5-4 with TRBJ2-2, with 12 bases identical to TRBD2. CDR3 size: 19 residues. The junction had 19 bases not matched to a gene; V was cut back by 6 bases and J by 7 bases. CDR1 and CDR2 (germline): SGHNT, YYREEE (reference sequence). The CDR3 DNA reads TGTGCCAGCATCACCCCCCCAGCTAGCGGGAGGGCCAGGGTCGGGGAGCTGTTTTTT. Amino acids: CASITPPASGRARVGELFF.

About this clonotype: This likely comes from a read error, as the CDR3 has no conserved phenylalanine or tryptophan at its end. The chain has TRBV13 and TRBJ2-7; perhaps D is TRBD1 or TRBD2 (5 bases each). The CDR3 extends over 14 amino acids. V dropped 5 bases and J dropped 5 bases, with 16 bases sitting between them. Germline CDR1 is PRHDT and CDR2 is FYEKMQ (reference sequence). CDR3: CASSPGPAADEQYL. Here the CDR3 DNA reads TGTGCCAGCAGCCCGGGGCCCGCGGCGGACGAGCAGTACCTC.

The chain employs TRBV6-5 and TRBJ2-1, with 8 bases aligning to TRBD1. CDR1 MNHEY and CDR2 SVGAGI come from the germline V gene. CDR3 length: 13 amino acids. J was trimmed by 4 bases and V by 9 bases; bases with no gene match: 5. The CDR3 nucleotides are TGTGCCAGAGCGACAGGGGCTTACAATGAGCAGTTCTTC. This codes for CARATGAYNEQFF.

CDR3 protein: CASSLEGVPNEQFF. As DNA, the CDR3 is TGTGCCAGCAGCTTAGAAGGGGTTCCTAATGAGCAGTTCTTC. This rearrangement joins TRBV7-9 to TRBJ2-1; possibly TRBD1 for D (5 bases). The germline V and J ends were trimmed by 1 base and 7 bases, with 11 bases remaining between them. The length of the CDR3 is 14 residues. The germline gives CDR1 SEHNR, CDR2 FQNEAQ (reference sequence).

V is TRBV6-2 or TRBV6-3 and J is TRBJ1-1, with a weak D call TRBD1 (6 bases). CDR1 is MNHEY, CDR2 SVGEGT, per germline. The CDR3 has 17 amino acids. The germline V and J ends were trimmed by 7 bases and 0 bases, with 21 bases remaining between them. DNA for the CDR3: TGTGCCAGCACGGACCTTTGGACGGACAGTTTGAACACTGAAGCTTTCTTT. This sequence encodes CASTDLWTDSLNTEAFF.

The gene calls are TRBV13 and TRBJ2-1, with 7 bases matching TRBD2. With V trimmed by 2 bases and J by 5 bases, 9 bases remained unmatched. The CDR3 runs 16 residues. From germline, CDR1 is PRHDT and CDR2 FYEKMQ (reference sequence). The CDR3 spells CASSLKGTTFDNEQFF. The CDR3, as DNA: TGTGCCAGCAGCTTAAAAGGGACTACCTTCGACAATGAGCAGTTCTTC.

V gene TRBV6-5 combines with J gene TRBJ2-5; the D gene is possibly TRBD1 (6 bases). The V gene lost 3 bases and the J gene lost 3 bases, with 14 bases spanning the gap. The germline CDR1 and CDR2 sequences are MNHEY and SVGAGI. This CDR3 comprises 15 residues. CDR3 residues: CASSYSSAGEETQYF. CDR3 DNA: TGTGCCAGCAGTTATTCAAGCGCAGGGGAAGAGACCCAGTACTTC.

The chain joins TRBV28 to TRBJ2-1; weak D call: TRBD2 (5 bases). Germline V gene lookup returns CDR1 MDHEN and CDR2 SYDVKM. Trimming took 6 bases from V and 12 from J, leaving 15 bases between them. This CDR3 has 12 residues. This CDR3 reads CASSPPGKGQFF. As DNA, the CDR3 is TGTGCCAGCAGCCCCCCGGGGAAGGGGCAGTTCTTC.

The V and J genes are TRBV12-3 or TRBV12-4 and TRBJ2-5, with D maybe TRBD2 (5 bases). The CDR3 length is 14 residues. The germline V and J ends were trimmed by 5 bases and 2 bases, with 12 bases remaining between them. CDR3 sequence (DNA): TGTGCCAGCAGTACCCTCCGGGATCAAGAGACCCAGTACTTC. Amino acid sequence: CASSTLRDQETQYF.

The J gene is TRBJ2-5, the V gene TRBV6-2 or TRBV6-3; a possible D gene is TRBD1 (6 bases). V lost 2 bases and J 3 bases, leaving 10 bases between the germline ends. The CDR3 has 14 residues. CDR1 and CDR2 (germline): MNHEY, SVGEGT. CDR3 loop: CASSYLGTKETQYF. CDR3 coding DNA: TGTGCCAGCAGTTACCTGGGGACAAAAGAGACCCAGTACTTC.

CDR3 sequence (DNA): TGTGCCTCGACCGGGAGCTCCTACAATGAGCAGTTCTTC. It yields the protein CASTGSSYNEQFF. The genes are TRBV10-3 and TRBJ2-1; TRBD2 is a possible D gene (6 bases). The germline gives CDR1 ENHRY, CDR2 SYGVKD. V gave up 11 bases and J gave up 0 bases, with 11 bases separating them. CDR3 length equals 13 residues.